Only one count was recorded for the clone carrying this TCR beta chain. The antigen is not known. The CDR3 sequence is 13 residues long. Germline CDR1 reads MNHNY; CDR2 reads SVGAGI (reference sequence). This PCR relied on a set of 60 Vbeta primers and 13 Jbeta primers. Profiled with immunoSEQ multiplex PCR; TCRdb holds only in-frame clones, not every one. The repertoire has fewer than 200,000 clones, about three quarters of them found once; the top ten carry 2% to 3%. This record belongs to a study of cytomegalovirus exposure and HLA in healthy donors. Donors counted as nominally healthy when sampled, yet unrecorded immune exposures were likely. Study outcomes and limitations: There were a few CMV-associated chains whose specificity for CMV antigens was confirmed in vitro. The majority of CMV-associated TCR beta chains were reported as apparently HLA-restricted in a later analysis. Researchers catalogued some 160 TCR beta chains as cytomegalovirus-associated.

The TCR was taken from a woman aged 40 to 49 in good health and CMV-seropositive. V usage is TRBV6-6 and J usage is TRBJ2-5; tentatively, D is TRBD1 (5 bases). The better agreement between TRBJ2-7 and the DNA end casts doubt on the J call. The sample was PBMCs. CDR3 DNA: TGTGCCAGCACCCAAGACAGCCCCTACGAGCAGTACTTC. It translates to CASTQDSPYEQYF.